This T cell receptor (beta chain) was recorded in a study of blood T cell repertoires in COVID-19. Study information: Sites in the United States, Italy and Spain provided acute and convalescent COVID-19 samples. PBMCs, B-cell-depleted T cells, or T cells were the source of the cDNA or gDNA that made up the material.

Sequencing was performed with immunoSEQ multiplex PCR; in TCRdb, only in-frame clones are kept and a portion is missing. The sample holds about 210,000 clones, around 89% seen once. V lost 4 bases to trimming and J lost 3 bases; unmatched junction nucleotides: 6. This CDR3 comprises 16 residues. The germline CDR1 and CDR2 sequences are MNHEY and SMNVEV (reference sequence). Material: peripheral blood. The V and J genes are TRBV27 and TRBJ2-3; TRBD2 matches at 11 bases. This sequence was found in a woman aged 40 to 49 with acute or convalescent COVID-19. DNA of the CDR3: TGTGCCAGCAGTTCTCTAGCGGGGGGAGGAACAGATACGCAGTATTTT. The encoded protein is CASSSLAGGGTDTQYF.